This TCR beta chain was identified in a study of T cell responses to AZD1222 COVID-19 vaccine. Broader study findings: The donor cohort was predominantly white British with a female majority, and clonal diversity may have been underestimated. The span of vaccine-associated CD4 TCRs extended across spike, with dominance at 160-218 and 743-854.

CDR3 length: 13 amino acids. Germline V gene data show CDR1 as SNHLY and CDR2 as FYNNEI. This clone has a single count. The antigen is undetermined. Only in-frame clones appear in the TCRdb table, and some are missing; sequencing was by immunoSEQ multiplex PCR. The data contain roughly 160,000 clones, about 91% of them singletons. The specimen comprised peripheral blood, sampled on day 0 of MenACWY control vaccination. V usage is TRBV2 and J usage is TRBJ1-2; 7 bases are shared with TRBD1. The TCR originated in an adult in good health. This CDR3 reads CASKTGRGLGYTF. CDR3 coding DNA: TGTGCGAGTAAAACCGGGAGGGGGCTTGGCTACACCTTC.